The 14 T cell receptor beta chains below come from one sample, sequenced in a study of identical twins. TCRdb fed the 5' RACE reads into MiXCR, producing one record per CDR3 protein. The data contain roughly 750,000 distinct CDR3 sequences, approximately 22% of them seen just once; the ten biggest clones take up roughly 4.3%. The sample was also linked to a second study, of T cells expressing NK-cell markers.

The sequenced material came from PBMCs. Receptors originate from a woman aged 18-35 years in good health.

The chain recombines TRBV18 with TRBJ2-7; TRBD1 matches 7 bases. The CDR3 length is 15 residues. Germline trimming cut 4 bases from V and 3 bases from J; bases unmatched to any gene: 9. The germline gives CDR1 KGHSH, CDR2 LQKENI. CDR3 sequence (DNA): TGTGCCAGCTCACGAGCCGGAGGACAGGACTACGAGCAGTACTTC. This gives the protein CASSRAGGQDYEQYF. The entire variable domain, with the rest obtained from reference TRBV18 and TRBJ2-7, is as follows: NAGVMQNPRHLVRRRGQEARLRCSPMKGHSHVYWYRQLPEEGLKFMVYLQKENIIDESGMPKERFSAEFPKEGPSILRIQQVVRGDSAAYFCASSRAGGQDYEQYFGPGTRLTVT.

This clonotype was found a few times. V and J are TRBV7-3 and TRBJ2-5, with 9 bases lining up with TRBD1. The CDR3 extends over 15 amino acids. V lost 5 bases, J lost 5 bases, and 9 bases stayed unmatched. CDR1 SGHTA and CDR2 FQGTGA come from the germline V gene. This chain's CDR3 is CASSPQRTGVETQYF. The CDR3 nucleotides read TGTGCCAGCAGCCCCCAGAGGACAGGGGTGGAGACCCAGTACTTC.

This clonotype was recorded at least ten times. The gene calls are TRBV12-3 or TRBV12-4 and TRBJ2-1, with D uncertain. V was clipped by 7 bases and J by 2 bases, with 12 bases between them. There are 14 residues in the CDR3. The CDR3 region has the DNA TGTGCCAGCACCTTTTTTATCCCCTACAATGAGCAGTTCTTC. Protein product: CASTFFIPYNEQFF.

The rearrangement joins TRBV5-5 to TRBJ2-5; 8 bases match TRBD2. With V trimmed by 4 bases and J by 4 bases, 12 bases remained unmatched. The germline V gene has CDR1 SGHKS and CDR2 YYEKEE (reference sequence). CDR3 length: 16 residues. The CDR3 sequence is CASSARSGGIIETQYF. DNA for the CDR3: TGTGCCAGCAGCGCCCGCAGCGGGGGAATTATAGAGACCCAGTACTTC.

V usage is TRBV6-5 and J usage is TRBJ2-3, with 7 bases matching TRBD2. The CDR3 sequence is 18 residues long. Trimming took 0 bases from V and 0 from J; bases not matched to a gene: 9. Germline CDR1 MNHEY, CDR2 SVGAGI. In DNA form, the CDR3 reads TGTGCCAGCAGTTACTCGGACGCACTAGCGAGTAGCACAGATACGCAGTATTTT. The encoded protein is CASSYSDALASSTDTQYF.

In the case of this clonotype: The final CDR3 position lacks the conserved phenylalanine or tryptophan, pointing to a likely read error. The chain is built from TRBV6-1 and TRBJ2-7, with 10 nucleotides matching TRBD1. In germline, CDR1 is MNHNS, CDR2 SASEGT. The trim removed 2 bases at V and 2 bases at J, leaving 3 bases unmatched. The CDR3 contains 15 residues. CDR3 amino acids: CASSEPGQGTYEQYY. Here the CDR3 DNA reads TGTGCCAGCAGTGAACCGGGACAGGGGACCTACGAGCAGTACTAC.

The CDR3 bases are TGCAGTGCCCCTACCGGGCCCTTGACTAGCGGGGGGACAAATGAGCAGTTCTTC. As protein: CSAPTGPLTSGGTNEQFF. This chain connects TRBV20-1 to TRBJ2-1; TRBD2 matches at 13 bases. The CDR3 is 18 residues long. The ends lost 6 bases at V and 7 bases at J; junction bases unmatched: 18. Looked up from germline, CDR1 is DFQATT and CDR2 is SNEGSKA (reference sequence).

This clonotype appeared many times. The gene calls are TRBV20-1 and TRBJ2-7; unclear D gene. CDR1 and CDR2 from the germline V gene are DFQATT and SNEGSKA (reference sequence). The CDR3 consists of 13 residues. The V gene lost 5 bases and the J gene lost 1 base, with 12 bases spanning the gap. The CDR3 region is CSARDWKSYEQYF. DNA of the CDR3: TGCAGTGCTCGCGACTGGAAGTCCTACGAGCAGTACTTC.

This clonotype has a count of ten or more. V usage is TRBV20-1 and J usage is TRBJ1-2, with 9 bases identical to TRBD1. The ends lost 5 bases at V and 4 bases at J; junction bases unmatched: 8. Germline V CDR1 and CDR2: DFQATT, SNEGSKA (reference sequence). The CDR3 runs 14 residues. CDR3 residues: CSAENRGRSYGYTF. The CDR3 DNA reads TGCAGTGCTGAAAACAGGGGGCGATCCTATGGCTACACCTTC.

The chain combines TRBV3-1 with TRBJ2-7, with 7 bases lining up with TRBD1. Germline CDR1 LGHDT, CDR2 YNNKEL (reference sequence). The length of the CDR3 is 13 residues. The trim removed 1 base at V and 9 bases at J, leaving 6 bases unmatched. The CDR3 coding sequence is TGTGCCAGCAGCCAAGGGCGACAGGGATGGCAGTACTTC. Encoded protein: CASSQGRQGWQYF.

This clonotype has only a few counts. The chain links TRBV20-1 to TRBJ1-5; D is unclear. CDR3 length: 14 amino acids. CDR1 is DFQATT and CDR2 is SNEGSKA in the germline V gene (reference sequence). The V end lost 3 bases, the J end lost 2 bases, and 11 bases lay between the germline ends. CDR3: CSASKSLGNQPQHF. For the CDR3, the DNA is TGCAGTGCTAGTAAGTCCCTGGGCAATCAGCCCCAGCATTTT.

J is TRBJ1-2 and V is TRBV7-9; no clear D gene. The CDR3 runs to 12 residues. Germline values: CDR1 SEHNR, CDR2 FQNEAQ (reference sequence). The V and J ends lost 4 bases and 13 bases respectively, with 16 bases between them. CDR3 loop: CASSSRWLQGTF. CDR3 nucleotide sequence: TGTGCCAGCAGCTCCCGTTGGCTCCAAGGCACCTTC.

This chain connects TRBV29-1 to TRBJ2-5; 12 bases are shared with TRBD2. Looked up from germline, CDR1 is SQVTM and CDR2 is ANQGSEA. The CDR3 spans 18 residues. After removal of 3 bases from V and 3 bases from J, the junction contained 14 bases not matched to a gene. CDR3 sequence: CSVDGLAGGPSGEETQYF. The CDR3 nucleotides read TGCAGCGTTGATGGGCTAGCGGGGGGGCCATCGGGAGAAGAGACCCAGTACTTC.

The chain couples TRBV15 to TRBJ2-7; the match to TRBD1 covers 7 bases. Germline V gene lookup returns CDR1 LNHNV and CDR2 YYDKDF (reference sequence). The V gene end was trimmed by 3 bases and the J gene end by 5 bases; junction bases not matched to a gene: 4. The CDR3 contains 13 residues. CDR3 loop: CATSSDRAHEQYF. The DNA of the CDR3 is TGTGCCACCAGCAGCGACAGGGCCCACGAGCAGTACTTC.